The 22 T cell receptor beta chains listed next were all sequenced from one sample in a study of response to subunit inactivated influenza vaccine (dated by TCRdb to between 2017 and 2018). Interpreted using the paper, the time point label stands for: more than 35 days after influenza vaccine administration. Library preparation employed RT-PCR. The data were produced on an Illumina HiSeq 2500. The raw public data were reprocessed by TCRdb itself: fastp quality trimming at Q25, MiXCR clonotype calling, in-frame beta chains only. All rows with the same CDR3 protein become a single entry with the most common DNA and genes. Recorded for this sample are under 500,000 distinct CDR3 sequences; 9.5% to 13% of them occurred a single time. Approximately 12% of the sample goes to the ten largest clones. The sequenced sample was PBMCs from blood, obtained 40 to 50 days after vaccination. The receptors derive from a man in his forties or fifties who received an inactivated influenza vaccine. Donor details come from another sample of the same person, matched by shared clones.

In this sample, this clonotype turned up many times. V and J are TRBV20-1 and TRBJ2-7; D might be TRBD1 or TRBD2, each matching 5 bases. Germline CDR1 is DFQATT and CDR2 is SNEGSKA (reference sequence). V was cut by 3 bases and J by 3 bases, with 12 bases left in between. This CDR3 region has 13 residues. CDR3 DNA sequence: TGCAGTGCTAGGGACCTGGGGGACTACGAGCAGTACTTC. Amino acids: CSARDLGDYEQYF.

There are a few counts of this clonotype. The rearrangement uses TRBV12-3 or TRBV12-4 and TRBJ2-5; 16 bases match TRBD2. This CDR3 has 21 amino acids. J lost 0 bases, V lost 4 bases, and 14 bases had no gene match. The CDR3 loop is CASSSGTSGRAEKGYQETQYF. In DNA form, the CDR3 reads TGTGCCAGCAGTTCGGGGACTAGCGGGAGGGCCGAGAAGGGGTACCAAGAGACCCAGTACTTC.

For the CDR3, the DNA is TGCAGCGTTCAGTCCCCGAGGGGAGCTTTCTTT. Translated, it gives CSVQSPRGAFF. This sequence joins TRBV29-1 and TRBJ1-1, with D possibly TRBD1 on 5 matching bases. Deletions cut 5 bases from V and 10 bases from J, with 14 bases between. The CDR3 length is 11 residues. In germline, CDR1 is SQVTM, CDR2 ANQGSEA.

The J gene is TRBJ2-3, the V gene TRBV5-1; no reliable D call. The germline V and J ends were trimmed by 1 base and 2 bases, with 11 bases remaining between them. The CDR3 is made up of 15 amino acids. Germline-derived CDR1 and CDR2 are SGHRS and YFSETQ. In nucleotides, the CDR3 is TGCGCCAGCAGCTTGAGTCGAGAGACCACAGATACGCAGTATTTT. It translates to CASSLSRETTDTQYF.

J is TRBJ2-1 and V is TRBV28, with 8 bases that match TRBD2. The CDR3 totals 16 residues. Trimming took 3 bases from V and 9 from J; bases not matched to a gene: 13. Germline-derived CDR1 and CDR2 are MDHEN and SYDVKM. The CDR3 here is CASSFRGGSGKVEQFF. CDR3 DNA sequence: TGTGCCAGCAGTTTTCGCGGAGGTAGCGGGAAAGTTGAGCAGTTCTTC.

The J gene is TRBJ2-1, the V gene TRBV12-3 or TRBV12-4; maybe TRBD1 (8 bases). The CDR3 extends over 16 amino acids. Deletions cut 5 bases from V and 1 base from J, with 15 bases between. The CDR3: CASSRHRGGSYNEQFF. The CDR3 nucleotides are TGTGCCAGCAGTCGCCACAGGGGGGGTTCCTACAATGAGCAGTTCTTC.

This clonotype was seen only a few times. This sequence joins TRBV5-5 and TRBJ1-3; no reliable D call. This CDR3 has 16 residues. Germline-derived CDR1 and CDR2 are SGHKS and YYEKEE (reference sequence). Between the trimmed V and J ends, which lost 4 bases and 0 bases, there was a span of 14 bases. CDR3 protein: CASSRTVQSSGNTIYF. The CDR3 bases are TGTGCCAGCAGCCGAACGGTCCAGAGCTCTGGAAACACCATATATTTT. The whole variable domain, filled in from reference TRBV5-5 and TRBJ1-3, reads DAGVTQSPTHLIKTRGQQVTLRCSPISGHKSVSWYQQVLGQGPQFIFQYYEKEERGRGNFPDRFSARQFPNYSSELNVNALLLGDSALYLCASSRTVQSSGNTIYFGEGSWLTVV.

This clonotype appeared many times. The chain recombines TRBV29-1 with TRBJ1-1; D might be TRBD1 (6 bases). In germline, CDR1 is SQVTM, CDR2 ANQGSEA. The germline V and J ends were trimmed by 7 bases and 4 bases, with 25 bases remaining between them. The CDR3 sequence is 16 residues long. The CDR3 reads CSAGGGRGSPGTEAFF. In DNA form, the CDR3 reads TGCAGCGCCGGCGGGGGAAGGGGGTCCCCGGGCACTGAAGCTTTCTTT.

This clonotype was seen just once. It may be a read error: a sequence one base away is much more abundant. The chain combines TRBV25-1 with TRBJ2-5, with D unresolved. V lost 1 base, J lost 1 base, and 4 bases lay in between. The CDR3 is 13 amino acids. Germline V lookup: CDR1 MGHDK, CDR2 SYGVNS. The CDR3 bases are TGTGCCAGCAGTGAATTGGCCCAAGAGACCCAGTACTTC. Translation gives CASSELAQETQYF. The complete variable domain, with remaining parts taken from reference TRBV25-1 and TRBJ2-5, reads EADIYQTPRYLVIGTGKKITLECSQTMGHDKMYWYQQDPGMELHLIHYSYGVNSTEKGDLSSESTVSRIRTEHFPLTLESARPSHTSQYLCASSELAQETQYFGPGTRLLVL.

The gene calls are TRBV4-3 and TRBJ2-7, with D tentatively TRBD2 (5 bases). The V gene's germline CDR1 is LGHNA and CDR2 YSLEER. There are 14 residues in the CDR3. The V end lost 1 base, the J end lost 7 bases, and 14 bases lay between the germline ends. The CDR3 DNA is TGCGCCAGCAGCCAAGGGACTGAACCGGGGGAGCAGTACTTC. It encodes CASSQGTEPGEQYF.

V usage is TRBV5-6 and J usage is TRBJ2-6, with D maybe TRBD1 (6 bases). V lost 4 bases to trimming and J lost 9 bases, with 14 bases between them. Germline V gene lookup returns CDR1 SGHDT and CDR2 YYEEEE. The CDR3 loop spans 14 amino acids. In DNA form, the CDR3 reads TGTGCCAGCAGCATGACAGGACGGGACAACGTCCTGACTTTC. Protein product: CASSMTGRDNVLTF.

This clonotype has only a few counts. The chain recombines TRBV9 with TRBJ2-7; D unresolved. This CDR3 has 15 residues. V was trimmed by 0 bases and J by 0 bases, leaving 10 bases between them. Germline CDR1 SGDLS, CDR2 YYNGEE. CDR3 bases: TGTGCCAGCAGCGTAGAGTCAGGTAGCTCCTACGAGCAGTACTTC. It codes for CASSVESGSSYEQYF.

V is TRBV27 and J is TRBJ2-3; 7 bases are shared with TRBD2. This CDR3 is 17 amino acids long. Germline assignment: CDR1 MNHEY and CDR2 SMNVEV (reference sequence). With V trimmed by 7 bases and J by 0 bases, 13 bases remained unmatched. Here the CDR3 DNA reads TGTGCCAGCACCCCCTTTCCGGGGGGTGGAAGCACAGATACGCAGTATTTT. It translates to CASTPFPGGGSTDTQYF.

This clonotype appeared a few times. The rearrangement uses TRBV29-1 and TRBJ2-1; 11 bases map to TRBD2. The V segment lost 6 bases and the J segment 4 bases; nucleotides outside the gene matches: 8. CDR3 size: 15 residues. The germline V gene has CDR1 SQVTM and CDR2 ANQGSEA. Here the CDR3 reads CSVPSTSGTYNEQFF. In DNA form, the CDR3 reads TGCAGCGTACCTTCGACTAGCGGGACGTACAATGAGCAGTTCTTC.

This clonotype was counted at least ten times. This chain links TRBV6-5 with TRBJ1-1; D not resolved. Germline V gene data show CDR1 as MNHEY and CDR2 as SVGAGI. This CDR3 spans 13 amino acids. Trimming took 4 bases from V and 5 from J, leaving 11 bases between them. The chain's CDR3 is CASSSGPRTEAFF. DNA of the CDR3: TGTGCCAGCAGTTCCGGACCGAGGACTGAAGCTTTCTTT.

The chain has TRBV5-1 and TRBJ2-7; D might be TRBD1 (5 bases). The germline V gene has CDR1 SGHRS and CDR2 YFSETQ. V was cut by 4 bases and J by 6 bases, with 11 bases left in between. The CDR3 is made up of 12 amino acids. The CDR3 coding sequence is TGCGCCAGCAGCCCCGGTGGGGCCGAGCAGTACTTC. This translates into CASSPGGAEQYF.

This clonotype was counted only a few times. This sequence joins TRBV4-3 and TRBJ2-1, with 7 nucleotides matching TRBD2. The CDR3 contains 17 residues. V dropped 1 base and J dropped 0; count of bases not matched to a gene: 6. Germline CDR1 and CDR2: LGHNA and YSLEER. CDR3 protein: CASSQVGGGVSYNEQFF. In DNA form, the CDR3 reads TGCGCCAGCAGCCAAGTTGGTGGGGGGGTCTCCTACAATGAGCAGTTCTTC.

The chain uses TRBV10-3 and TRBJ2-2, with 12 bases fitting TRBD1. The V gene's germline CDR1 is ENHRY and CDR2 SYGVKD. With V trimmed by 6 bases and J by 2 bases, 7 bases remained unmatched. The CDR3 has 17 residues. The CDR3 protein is CAIRDPGQGANTGELFF. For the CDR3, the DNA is TGTGCCATCAGGGACCCGGGACAGGGGGCAAACACCGGGGAGCTGTTTTTT.

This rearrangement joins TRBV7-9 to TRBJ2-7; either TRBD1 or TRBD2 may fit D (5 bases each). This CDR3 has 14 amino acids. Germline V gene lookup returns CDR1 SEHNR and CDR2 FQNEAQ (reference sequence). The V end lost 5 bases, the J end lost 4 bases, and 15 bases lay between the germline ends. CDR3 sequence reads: CASSVGRRAYEQYF. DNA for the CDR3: TGTGCCAGCAGCGTGGGACGTAGGGCGTACGAGCAGTACTTC.

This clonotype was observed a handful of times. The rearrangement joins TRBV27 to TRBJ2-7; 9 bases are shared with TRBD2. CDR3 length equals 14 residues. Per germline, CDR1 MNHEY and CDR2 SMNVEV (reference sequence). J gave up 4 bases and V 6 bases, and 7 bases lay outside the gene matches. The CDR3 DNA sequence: TGTGCCAGCAGCCGTAGCGGGAGTGGGTACGAGCAGTACTTC. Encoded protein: CASSRSGSGYEQYF.

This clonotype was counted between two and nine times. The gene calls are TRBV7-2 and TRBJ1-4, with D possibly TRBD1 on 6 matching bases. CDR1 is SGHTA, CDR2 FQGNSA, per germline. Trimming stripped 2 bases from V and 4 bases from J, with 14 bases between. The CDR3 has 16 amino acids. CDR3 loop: CASSLSAAGVNEKLFF. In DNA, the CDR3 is TGTGCCAGCAGCTTAAGTGCGGCAGGGGTTAATGAAAAACTGTTTTTT.

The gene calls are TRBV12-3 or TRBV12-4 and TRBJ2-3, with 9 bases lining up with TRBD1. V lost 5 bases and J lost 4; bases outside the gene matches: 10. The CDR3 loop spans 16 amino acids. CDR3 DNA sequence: TGTGCCAGCAGTGCCAGTCCCGGGACAGGGCCAGATACGCAGTATTTT. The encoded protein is CASSASPGTGPDTQYF.